This T cell receptor beta chain originates from a study of beta chain features in type 1 diabetes. Study-level results: Significant though moderate, a shortening of TCRB CDR3s appeared in all four CD4+ subsets of Type 1 diabetes patients. Whether HLA type influences TCRB rearrangement remained unresolved here. Among patients, naive, central memory and Treg TCRB repertoires appeared more similar than among healthy donors. There was a possibility that cDNA sequencing over-represented cells with high TCR expression.

Expressed TCRB transcripts were sequenced because the entire RNA isolate underwent reverse transcription. The table came from immunoSEQ multiplex PCR; TCRdb's copy has only in-frame clones and leaves some out. The profile shows around 690,000 clones, 12% of them singletons. This CDR3 region has 15 residues. CDR1 is SGDLS, CDR2 YYNGEE, per germline. V dropped 3 bases and J dropped 2 bases, with 12 bases sitting between them. As regards this clone: Its target is unknown.

The origin of this receptor is a man aged 25 to 40 with type 1 diabetes. The chain has TRBV9 and TRBJ1-3, with D unclear. Input material: naive CD4+ T cells from blood. CDR3 loop: CASSAKRVPGNTIYF. The CDR3 DNA reads as TGTGCCAGCAGCGCCAAGAGGGTTCCTGGAAACACCATATATTTT.